This T cell receptor (beta chain) was identified during a study of cytomegalovirus exposure and HLA in healthy donors. Study details: Out of roughly 170 million T cells, an earlier analysis found roughly 110 million unique TCR beta sequences in total. Clustering assigned about 79% of the approximately 400 genotyped donors to the Caucasian-associated ancestry cluster.

Per the germline V gene, CDR1 is SGHTA and CDR2 is FQGTGA. Trimming removed 5 bases from V and 2 bases from J; junction bases left unmatched: 8. The CDR3 sequence is 17 residues long. A multiplex PCR was run with 60 Vbeta primers and 13 Jbeta primers. Produced via immunoSEQ multiplex PCR; TCRdb's table is partial and in-frame only. The sample records about 200,000 clones, around 79% being singletons. Donors sampled were nominally healthy, though unrecorded immune exposures were likely. This clone was recorded once. The antigen remains undetermined. The study's findings and limits: In a later analysis, the majority of CMV-associated beta chains seemingly showed HLA restriction.

The chain joins TRBV7-3 to TRBJ2-1, with 11 bases lining up with TRBD2. The sequenced sample consisted of PBMCs. The sequence was collected from a man aged 18 to 35 in good health and CMV-seronegative. CDR3 residues: CASSPGLAGHTYNEQFF. The CDR3 DNA reads as TGTGCCAGCAGCCCTGGACTAGCGGGCCACACCTACAATGAGCAGTTCTTC.